This T cell receptor (beta chain) was captured by sequencing in a study of OX40 agonist ivuxolimab in advanced cancers. On this clone: The sample contains more than one DNA sequence encoding this CDR3.

The cohort excluded patients with autoimmune disease history or systemic immunosuppression. Losses at the gene ends were 4 bases for V and 2 bases for J; bases not matched to a gene: 4. Germline CDR1 is SGHRS and CDR2 is YFSETQ. This CDR3 contains 14 residues. Here immunoSEQ multiplex PCR was the method, and the copy in TCRdb shows in-frame clones only, minus some. The sample consists of around 80,000 clones, roughly 87% of them appearing once. Sequencing was performed on CD4+ or CD8+ T cells sorted from blood, taken in a trial of the OX40 agonist ivuxolimab. The source of this sequence is an adult with an advanced solid tumor such as melanoma, head and neck, liver or kidney cancer. The genes are TRBV5-1 and TRBJ2-7; 9 positions match TRBD1. CDR3 amino acids: CASSPRTGAYEQYF. Written as DNA, the CDR3 is TGCGCCAGCAGCCCTCGGACAGGGGCCTACGAGCAGTACTTC.